These 13 T cell receptor beta chains came from one sample sequenced in a study of identical twins. TCRdb called the 5' RACE reads again in MiXCR, with one record for every CDR3 protein. The sample shows hundreds of thousands of distinct CDR3 sequences, more than 9% of them seen only once. These data are also associated with another study on yellow fever vaccine responses in identical twins.

The sample comprised CD8+ T cells sorted from blood. Receptor source: a woman aged 18-29 years in good health.

This clonotype was picked up a small number of times. The rearrangement links TRBV2 to TRBJ1-1, with D hard to call. CDR1 SNHLY and CDR2 FYNNEI come from the germline V gene. The V and J ends lost 1 base and 7 bases respectively, with 10 bases between them. This CDR3 is built from 13 residues. The CDR3 coding sequence is TGTGCCAGCAGTGAAGGGAGGGCGGATGAAGCTTTCTTT. Protein sequence: CASSEGRADEAFF.

This clonotype was seen many times. This chain connects TRBV5-1 to TRBJ2-1; 10 nucleotides match TRBD2. CDR1 and CDR2 from the germline V gene are SGHRS and YFSETQ. CDR3 size: 20 residues. Trimming took 7 bases from V and 1 from J; bases not matched to a gene: 20. Here the CDR3 DNA reads TGCGCCAGCTCCTTGGGTTATTCAGCGGGAGGGCCTTGGTCCTACAATGAGCAGTTCTTC. Residues: CASSLGYSAGGPWSYNEQFF. The variable domain in full, completed from reference TRBV5-1 and TRBJ2-1, reads KAGVTQTPRYLIKTRGQQVTLSCSPISGHRSVSWYQQTPGQGLQFLFEYFSETQRNKGNFPGRFSGRQFSNSRSEMNVSTLELGDSALYLCASSLGYSAGGPWSYNEQFFGPGTRLTVL.

There are a few counts of this clonotype. Its ends do not fully match the called genes, so a read error is possible. The DNA of the CDR3 is TGTGCCAGCAGCTCTGACAGTATGAACGCTGAAGCTTTCTTT. Its translation: CASSSDSMNAEAFF. The chain joins TRBV7-9 to TRBJ1-1; TRBD1 might be the D (5 bases). The CDR3 covers 14 residues. The germline V gene has CDR1 SEHNR and CDR2 FQNEAQ (reference sequence).

This sequence joins TRBV7-8 and TRBJ2-7, with 10 bases that match TRBD2. Germline lookup yields CDR1 SGHVS and CDR2 FQNEAQ. The ends lost 5 bases at V and 6 bases at J; junction bases unmatched: 7. The CDR3 is 14 amino acids. The CDR3 DNA follows: TGTGCCAGCAGCGCGCCTAGCGGGGGCGGCGAGCAGTACGTC. It encodes CASSAPSGGGEQYV.

V usage is TRBV6-5 and J usage is TRBJ2-5; 10 bases agree with TRBD2. The CDR3 is 16 amino acids. Looked up from germline, CDR1 is MNHEY and CDR2 is SVGAGI. J gave up 3 bases and V 0 bases, and 4 bases lay outside the gene matches. The CDR3 reads CASSYSASGREETQYF. The CDR3, as DNA: TGTGCCAGCAGTTACTCAGCTAGCGGGAGAGAAGAGACCCAGTACTTC.

J is TRBJ2-5 and V is TRBV5-6; the D gene is possibly TRBD1 (5 bases). Germline V gene sequence: CDR1 SGHDT, CDR2 YYEEEE. The CDR3 is 14 residues long. The V end was cut by 4 bases, the J end by 5 bases, with 15 bases between. CDR3 protein: CASSHRLGRETQYF. For the CDR3, the DNA is TGTGCCAGCAGCCACCGCTTGGGGCGGGAGACCCAGTACTTC. Together with reference TRBV5-6 and TRBJ2-5, the CDR3 gives the full variable domain: DAGVTQSPTHLIKTRGQQVTLRCSPKSGHDTVSWYQQALGQGPQFIFQYYEEEERQRGNFPDRFSGHQFPNYSSELNVNALLLGDSALYLCASSHRLGRETQYFGPGTRLLVL.

CDR3 coding DNA: TGTGCCAGCAGTTTATGGGTTAGCTCCTACAATGAGCAGTTCTTC. Residues: CASSLWVSSYNEQFF. The V gene is TRBV28, the J gene TRBJ2-1; the D is unclear. Between the trimmed V and J ends, which lost 0 bases and 0 bases, there was a span of 6 bases. The CDR3 loop spans 15 amino acids. The germline CDR1 and CDR2 sequences are MDHEN and SYDVKM.

This clonotype occurred a few times. This chain uses TRBV7-6 with TRBJ2-3; no reliable D call. Germline CDR1 and CDR2: SGHVS and FNYEAQ. This CDR3 comprises 13 residues. Trimming cost V 5 bases and J 2 bases, with 8 bases left between them. The CDR3 sequence is CASSTGVTDTQYF. The CDR3 bases are TGTGCCAGCAGCACCGGTGTCACAGATACGCAGTATTTT. Full variable domain (rest looked up from reference TRBV7-6 and TRBJ2-3): GAGVSQSPRYKVTKRGQDVALRCDPISGHVSLYWYRQALGQGPEFLTYFNYEAQQDKSGLPNDRFSAERPEGSISTLTIQRTEQRDSAMYRCASSTGVTDTQYFGPGTRLTVL.

This clonotype turned up a few times. The chain has TRBV14 and TRBJ2-7; 8 nucleotides agree with TRBD2. The V gene's germline CDR1 is SGHDN and CDR2 FVKESK. V trimming: 5 bases; J trimming: 6 bases; junction bases outside the gene matches: 9. The CDR3 is 14 amino acids. The CDR3 nucleotides are TGTGCCAGCAGCTTAGCGGGATTCGTCTCCGAGCAGTACTTC. Residues: CASSLAGFVSEQYF.

This clonotype was found a few times. V gene TRBV7-9 combines with J gene TRBJ2-3; 7 bases match TRBD1. Germline CDR1 is SEHNR and CDR2 is FQNEAQ (reference sequence). V shed 5 bases and J 5 bases; nucleotides not matched to a gene: 10. This CDR3 is 15 amino acids long. CDR3: CASSKLTGPKDTQYF. The CDR3 nucleotides read TGTGCCAGCAGCAAATTGACAGGGCCCAAAGATACGCAGTATTTT.

On this clonotype itself: At one boundary the junction diverges from the germline segment, which might be a read error. This sequence joins TRBV11-2 and TRBJ2-5, with 7 bases matching TRBD2. The CDR3 runs to 18 residues. The V gene's germline CDR1 is SGHAT and CDR2 FQNNGV. CDR3 DNA sequence: TGTGCCAGTAGCTTAAATGCGGGAGTGTCCCCGATCCAAGAGACCCAGTACTTC. Its translation: CASSLNAGVSPIQETQYF. Based on the CDR3 plus reference TRBV11-2 and TRBJ2-5, the full variable domain is EAGVAQSPRYKIIEKRQSVAFWCNPISGHATLYWYQQILGQGPKLLIQFQNNGVVDDSQLPKDRFSAERLKGVDSTLKIQPAKLEDSAVYLCASSLNAGVSPIQETQYFGPGTRLLVL.

The table lists this clonotype with many counts. The V and J genes are TRBV10-2 and TRBJ2-7, with 9 positions matching TRBD1. Trimming took 2 bases from V and 6 from J; bases not matched to a gene: 8. This CDR3 comprises 15 residues. Germline CDR1 reads WSHSY; CDR2 reads SAAADI. CDR3 nucleotide sequence: TGCGCCAGCAGTGAGGGGACAGGGATCCGAACCGAGCAGTACTTC. Its protein is CASSEGTGIRTEQYF.

The sample holds a few counts of this clonotype. The chain couples TRBV20-1 to TRBJ2-1; 8 nucleotides agree with TRBD2. This CDR3 has 16 residues. Germline V gives CDR1 DFQATT, CDR2 SNEGSKA (reference sequence). The V gene end was trimmed by 3 bases and the J gene end by 0 bases; junction bases not matched to a gene: 7. CDR3 sequence (DNA): TGCAGTGCTAGTTCCAGCGGGAGAACCTCCTACAATGAGCAGTTCTTC. This codes for CSASSSGRTSYNEQFF.